Listed here are 27 T cell receptor beta chains from one sample, sequenced in a study of shared clonotypes between healthy human individuals (dated by TCRdb to about 2020). The library was produced with the immunoSEQ multiplex PCR assay. TCRdb took over this immuneACCESS table, retaining in-frame rearrangements with V and J assigned. Such tables are incomplete; in checked studies, under half of the missing clones stem from an unresolved V gene, and the remainder is unexplained. The table for this sample lists 2,100,000 or so clones; nearly 97% of them were counted only once. The ten biggest clones cover roughly 0.13% of the sample. Sequencing input: naive CD4+ T cells sorted from blood. The cell subset or site label corresponds to: CD45RA+ positively selected. These receptors all stem from a man in his late teens or twenties in good health.

As for this clone: The identical CDR3 is also encoded by other nucleotide sequences in the sample. V is TRBV7-2 and J is TRBJ1-2; 9 positions agree with TRBD1. The V segment lost 3 bases and the J segment 4 bases; nucleotides outside the gene matches: 0. The CDR3 consists of 13 residues. The germline V gene has CDR1 SGHTA and CDR2 FQGNSA. CDR3 nucleotides: TGTGCCAGCAGCTTGGGACAGGGCTATGGCTACACCTTC. It codes for CASSLGQGYGYTF.

The gene calls are TRBV27 and TRBJ1-2; tentatively, D is TRBD1 (6 bases). The CDR3 runs 14 residues. Germline V lookup: CDR1 MNHEY, CDR2 SMNVEV (reference sequence). Trimming took off 4 bases at V and 5 bases at J, with 14 bases between the two ends. As DNA, the CDR3 is TGTGCCAGCAGTTCCACAGGGTTACGGTATGGCTACACCTTC. It translates to CASSSTGLRYGYTF.

The rearrangement joins TRBV30 to TRBJ2-3; tentative D call: TRBD2 (7 bases). CDR3 length: 14 amino acids. Germline CDR1 and CDR2: GTSNPN and SVGIG (reference sequence). Trimming took off 4 bases at V and 1 base at J, with 12 bases between the two ends. In nucleotides, the CDR3 is TGTGCCTGGATGTGGGAGGGGGGCACAGATACGCAGTATTTT. It is translated as CAWMWEGGTDTQYF.

V is TRBV10-3 and J is TRBJ2-7; weak D call: TRBD1 (6 bases). This CDR3 is built from 14 residues. Per the germline V gene, CDR1 is ENHRY and CDR2 is SYGVKD. Trimming cost V 6 bases and J 6 bases, with 18 bases left between them. CDR3 nucleotides: TGTGCCATCAGCTCAGGGGAGTCAGGGGCCGAGCAGTACTTC. Its translation is CAISSGESGAEQYF.

This sequence joins TRBV2 and TRBJ1-6, with D possibly being TRBD1 (5 bases). This CDR3 comprises 13 residues. Trimming took off 7 bases at V and 4 bases at J, with 8 bases between the two ends. Germline-derived CDR1 and CDR2 are SNHLY and FYNNEI. The CDR3, as DNA: TGTGCCAGCAAGACAGCTTATAATTCACCCCTCCACTTT. Protein product: CASKTAYNSPLHF.

This clone was observed once. CDR3 amino acids: CASRTSGGIGNEQFF. CDR3 coding DNA: TGCGCCAGCAGGACTAGCGGGGGGATCGGCAATGAGCAGTTCTTC. This chain connects TRBV10-2 to TRBJ2-1; TRBD2 matches at 13 bases. The CDR3 has 15 residues. The V segment lost 6 bases and the J segment 6 bases; nucleotides outside the gene matches: 5. Germline V lookup: CDR1 WSHSY, CDR2 SAAADI.

The J gene is TRBJ1-2, the V gene TRBV2; the D is unclear. Germline CDR1 is SNHLY and CDR2 is FYNNEI. Trimming pared 3 bases from V and 8 bases from J, leaving 10 bases between. This CDR3 is 12 amino acids long. DNA of the CDR3: TGTGCCAGCAGTGAGTCGAAGGTCGGCTACACCTTC. Encoded protein: CASSESKVGYTF.

Turning to this clone: Other nucleotide sequences from this sample produce the same CDR3. The chain couples TRBV2 to TRBJ2-5; unclear D gene. The CDR3 totals 11 residues. Trimming stripped 3 bases from V and 5 bases from J, with 4 bases between. Germline assignment: CDR1 SNHLY and CDR2 FYNNEI. DNA of the CDR3: TGTGCCAGCAGTGAGCGGGAGACCCAGTACTTC. Translated, it gives CASSERETQYF. Based on the CDR3 plus reference TRBV2 and TRBJ2-5, the full variable domain is EPEVTQTPSHQVTQMGQEVILRCVPISNHLYFYWYRQILGQKVEFLVSFYNNEISEKSEIFDDQFSVERPDGSNFTLKIRSTKLEDSAMYFCASSERETQYFGPGTRLLVL.

The chain links TRBV30 to TRBJ1-3, with unresolved D. V gave up 3 bases and J gave up 5 bases, with 11 bases separating them. Germline lookup yields CDR1 GTSNPN and CDR2 SVGIG (reference sequence). The CDR3 runs to 13 residues. CDR3 amino acids: CAWSASKRNTIYF. DNA for the CDR3: TGTGCCTGGAGCGCCTCGAAGAGAAACACCATATATTTT.

For this clone: In the same sample, other DNA sequences code for this CDR3. The J gene is TRBJ1-5, the V gene TRBV10-2; no reliable D call. V was trimmed by 4 bases and J by 0 bases, leaving 4 bases between them. This CDR3 has 13 residues. The germline V gene has CDR1 WSHSY and CDR2 SAAADI. The CDR3: CASSAGSNQPQHF. CDR3 DNA sequence: TGCGCCAGCAGTGCGGGTAGCAATCAGCCCCAGCATTTT.

The CDR3 coding sequence is TGTGCCAGCAGCGGAGCAGGGGGCTTGTCCACTGGGGCCAACGTCCTGACTTTC. Encoded protein: CASSGAGGLSTGANVLTF. The chain uses TRBV9 and TRBJ2-6, with 8 bases fitting TRBD1. The V gene end was trimmed by 3 bases and the J gene end by 2 bases; junction bases not matched to a gene: 10. Germline V CDR1 and CDR2: SGDLS, YYNGEE. The CDR3 spans 18 residues.

The rearrangement links TRBV7-2 to TRBJ1-3; no firm D call. The CDR3 is 13 amino acids. Germline assignment: CDR1 SGHTA and CDR2 FQGNSA. V was cut by 6 bases and J by 4 bases, with 10 bases left in between. CDR3 sequence: CASSGTTGNTIYF. DNA for the CDR3: TGTGCCAGCAGTGGAACAACCGGAAACACCATATATTTT.

The chain couples TRBV18 to TRBJ1-2, with 8 nucleotides matching TRBD1. This CDR3 comprises 15 residues. Germline lookup yields CDR1 KGHSH and CDR2 LQKENI. V dropped 3 bases and J dropped 3; count of bases not matched to a gene: 6. The CDR3 here is CASSPGAGGDYGYTF. Here the CDR3 DNA reads TGTGCCAGCTCACCGGGCGCAGGGGGCGACTATGGCTACACCTTC.

The CDR3 DNA is TGTGCCAGCAGCTCTATCCGGACAGCGGCAGATACGCAGTATTTT. Translation: CASSSIRTAADTQYF. The genes are TRBV5-4 and TRBJ2-3; TRBD1 might be the D (6 bases). CDR1 is SGHNT and CDR2 is YYREEE in the germline V gene (reference sequence). CDR3 size: 15 residues. Trimming stripped 3 bases from V and 4 bases from J, with 15 bases between.

About this clone: The same CDR3 also results from other DNA sequences found in this sample. The chain is built from TRBV5-1 and TRBJ2-3; D uncertain. The CDR3 runs to 14 residues. V dropped 4 bases and J dropped 1 base, with 10 bases sitting between them. The germline gives CDR1 SGHRS, CDR2 YFSETQ. The DNA of the CDR3 is TGCGCCAGCAGCCCGCTCGGGCGCACAGATACGCAGTATTTT. The encoded protein is CASSPLGRTDTQYF.

The rearrangement uses TRBV29-1 and TRBJ2-5; 7 nucleotides align to TRBD1. Germline CDR1 is SQVTM and CDR2 is ANQGSEA. The CDR3 covers 15 residues. J was trimmed by 6 bases and V by 0 bases; bases with no gene match: 10. DNA of the CDR3: TGCAGCGTTGAAGATTGGCGACAGGGTGAGAAGACCCAGTACTTC. Protein: CSVEDWRQGEKTQYF.

Worth noting for this clone: At the DNA level, this CDR3 is encoded by other sequences in the same sample as well. The chain combines TRBV25-1 with TRBJ2-7; the match to TRBD2 covers 10 bases. The CDR3 is 14 amino acids. The V and J ends lost 4 bases and 4 bases, in that order; junction bases with no gene match: 4. Per germline, CDR1 MGHDK and CDR2 SYGVNS. The CDR3: CASSASGSRYEQYF. CDR3 bases: TGTGCCAGCAGTGCTAGCGGGAGTCGGTACGAGCAGTACTTC.

This sequence joins TRBV5-1 and TRBJ1-1; 9 bases match TRBD1. V was clipped by 4 bases and J by 2 bases; unmatched bases: 12. The V gene's germline CDR1 is SGHRS and CDR2 YFSETQ. CDR3 size: 17 residues. The CDR3 DNA sequence: TGCGCCAGCAGCACTGGTATCCGACAGGGGGTCAACACTGAAGCTTTCTTT. Translated: CASSTGIRQGVNTEAFF.

The chain employs TRBV12-5 and TRBJ2-5, with TRBD1 matching 7 bases. V shed 5 bases, J shed 4 bases, and the junction held 13 bases outside the gene matches. Germline lookup yields CDR1 LGHNT and CDR2 FRNRAP. The CDR3 contains 16 residues. The CDR3 spells CASGPRTGGDPETQYF. CDR3 nucleotide sequence: TGTGCTAGTGGTCCCCGGACAGGTGGGGACCCAGAGACCCAGTACTTC.

In DNA form, the CDR3 reads TGTGCCAGCAGTTCCACAATAGCGGGGGGGCCAAGGCAGTTCTTC. Translated: CASSSTIAGGPRQFF. The chain employs TRBV2 and TRBJ2-1; 11 bases line up with TRBD2. The CDR3 loop spans 15 amino acids. Unmatched junction bases numbered 12, after V lost 5 bases and J lost 12 bases. Germline values: CDR1 SNHLY, CDR2 FYNNEI.

This clone was detected once. Different DNA sequences within this sample yield the same CDR3. This sequence joins TRBV18 and TRBJ2-5; no definite D call. Per germline, CDR1 KGHSH and CDR2 LQKENI. The CDR3 length is 14 residues. The ends were cut back, 0 bases at V and 5 bases at J, with 10 bases in the middle. The CDR3 DNA is TGTGCCAGCTCACCACCGGGCGGTCCCGAGACCCAGTACTTC. Translated: CASSPPGGPETQYF.

The chain combines TRBV10-3 with TRBJ1-1; D is ambiguous. CDR1 and CDR2 (germline): ENHRY, SYGVKD. With 3 bases removed from V and 6 bases from J, the gap between germline ends came to 14 bases. This CDR3 is built from 14 residues. This CDR3 is CAISDKGEMSEAFF. As DNA, the CDR3 is TGTGCCATCAGTGATAAGGGAGAGATGTCTGAAGCTTTCTTT.

The chain links TRBV19 to TRBJ2-4; D call uncertain. Looked up from germline, CDR1 is LNHDA and CDR2 is SQIVND (reference sequence). There are 15 residues in the CDR3. V was clipped by 2 bases and J by 0 bases, with 8 bases between them. The CDR3 loop is CASSIPGLAKNIQYF. The CDR3 nucleotides are TGTGCCAGTAGTATACCCGGTTTAGCCAAAAACATTCAGTACTTC.

In this sample, this clone turned up a few times. The chain couples TRBV4-1 to TRBJ1-4; TRBD1 might be the D (5 bases). The CDR3 covers 15 residues. The germline V gene has CDR1 MGHRA and CDR2 YSYEKL. V dropped 1 base and J dropped 0 bases, with 6 bases sitting between them. This CDR3 is CASSQAGTTNEKLFF. For the CDR3, the DNA is TGCGCCAGCAGCCAAGCAGGGACAACTAATGAAAAACTGTTTTTT.

The chain combines TRBV10-3 with TRBJ1-2, with D hard to call. V shed 3 bases and J shed 8 bases, with 10 bases lying between them. This CDR3 contains 12 residues. Germline CDR1 ENHRY, CDR2 SYGVKD. The CDR3 coding sequence is TGTGCCATCAGTGATGACCTGAAAGGCTACACCTTC. Amino acids: CAISDDLKGYTF.

This chain uses TRBV9 with TRBJ2-7; unclear D gene. The CDR3 sequence is 15 residues long. Germline loops: CDR1 SGDLS, CDR2 YYNGEE. V was shortened by 0 bases and J by 4 bases, with 14 bases between the two germline ends. CDR3 amino acids: CASSVEDRVGYEQYF. In nucleotides, the CDR3 is TGTGCCAGCAGCGTAGAGGACCGGGTAGGTTACGAGCAGTACTTC.

The rearrangement links TRBV10-3 to TRBJ2-2, with TRBD2 matching over 10 bases. The CDR3 is 13 residues long. With V trimmed by 11 bases and J by 6 bases, 6 bases remained unmatched. Germline loops: CDR1 ENHRY, CDR2 SYGVKD. The CDR3 region is CACQGLASGELFF. In DNA form, the CDR3 reads TGTGCCTGCCAGGGACTAGCGTCCGGGGAGCTGTTTTTT.